This T cell receptor beta chain came from a study of CD8 T cells in Susac syndrome. TEMRA cells were FACS-enriched, with CD8+ and CD4+ T cells isolated negatively. With random hexamers, reverse transcription was performed on roughly 0.5 to 1 ug of RNA. Multiplex PCR with immunoSEQ amplified the TCR beta CDR3 across 54 Vbeta and 13 Jbeta. TCRdb re-analysed the immunoSEQ multiplex PCR reads in MiXCR, keeping a single row per CDR3 protein. The table records fewer than 200,000 distinct CDR3 sequences, approximately 94% of them present only once. V was shortened by 1 base and J by 9 bases, with 13 bases between the two germline ends. Germline V gene data show CDR1 as LGHDT and CDR2 as YNNKEL (reference sequence). This CDR3 has 14 amino acids.

This chain joins TRBV3-1 and TRBJ2-1; tentatively, D is TRBD1 (6 bases). The sequenced sample consisted of CD4+ T cells from PBMCs. The TCR originated in a human donor in good health. The CDR3 nucleotides read TGTGCCAGCAGCCAAGGACCCAGGGGCAGTGAGCAGTTCTTC. This gives the protein CASSQGPRGSEQFF.